This is a list of T cell receptor beta chains from one sample in a study of blood T cell repertoires in COVID-19. Profiled with immunoSEQ multiplex PCR; TCRdb holds only in-frame clones, not every one. In the table there are approximately 80,000 clones, roughly 90% of which are singletons. Sequenced input: peripheral blood. The receptor set was obtained from a human donor in a cohort sampled during active COVID-19. The CDR3 runs from the conserved cysteine through the conserved F or W. The order of the fields is D gene, J gene, clone size, V gene, CDR3 DNA, CDR3 protein. The D gene is left open where the match is weak. Not all rows give a size; the values are once, few, many and, for expanded clones, a class.

D: TRBD2; J: TRBJ2-3; size: .; V: TRBV6-4; DNA: TGTGCCAGCAGTGAGGCTAGCGGGGGGAGTACAGATACGCAGTATTTT; CDR3: CASSEASGGSTDTQYF
D: .; J: TRBJ1-2; size: .; V: TRBV4-1; DNA: TGCGCCAGCAGCCAAACTAGAGGGGGAGCCTATGGCTACACCTTC; CDR3: CASSQTRGGAYGYTF
D: .; J: TRBJ2-2; size: .; V: TRBV5-4; DNA: TGTGCCAGCAGCTTGGGGCGGGGACTGAACACCGGGGAGCTGTTTTTT; CDR3: CASSLGRGLNTGELFF
D: TRBD1; J: TRBJ1-6; size: .; V: TRBV30; DNA: TGTGCCTGGACGACAGGGGCCAGGTCACCCCTCCACTTT; CDR3: CAWTTGARSPLHF
D: .; J: TRBJ2-1; size: .; V: TRBV5-1; DNA: TGCGCCAGCAGCTTGGGGCAGTTGTCCTACAATGAGCAGTTCTTC; CDR3: CASSLGQLSYNEQFF
D: .; J: TRBJ1-3; size: .; V: TRBV10-3; DNA: TGTGCCATCCGCGCAGCAGGGCTCTCTGGAAACACCATATATTTT; CDR3: CAIRAAGLSGNTIYF
D: .; J: TRBJ2-7; size: once; V: TRBV29-1; DNA: TGCAGCGTTGACAGTACCTACGAGCAGTACTTC; CDR3: CSVDSTYEQYF
D: .; J: TRBJ2-1; size: .; V: TRBV5-1; DNA: TGCGCCAGCAGCTTGGGGGCAGGGCTAGACAATGAGCAGTTCTTC; CDR3: CASSLGAGLDNEQFF
D: TRBD1; J: TRBJ2-7; size: .; V: TRBV7-9; DNA: TGTGCCAGCGGGACAGACCTATCCTACGAGCAGTACTTC; CDR3: CASGTDLSYEQYF
D: .; J: TRBJ2-5; size: .; V: TRBV3-1/TRBV3-2; DNA: TGTGCCAGCAGCCAAGACAGGGTCCAAGAGACCCAGTACTTC; CDR3: CASSQDRVQETQYF
D: .; J: TRBJ2-3; size: .; V: TRBV7-9; DNA: TGTGCCAGCGGGGGGAACACAGATACGCAGTATTTT; CDR3: CASGGNTDTQYF
D: TRBD2; J: TRBJ2-7; size: .; V: TRBV7-2; DNA: TGTGCCAGCAGCCTTTTTAGTGGGTTTGCGGGAGTGGCCAGCGAGCAGTACTTC; CDR3: CASSLFSGFAGVASEQYF
D: TRBD2; J: TRBJ2-2; size: .; V: TRBV6-5; DNA: TGTGCCAGCAGTTACGAGACTAGCGGAACCGGGGAGCTGTTTTTT; CDR3: CASSYETSGTGELFF
D: .; J: TRBJ2-5; size: .; V: TRBV5-1; DNA: TGCGCCAGCAGCGGGGGGGCAGGCCAGGAGACCCAGTACTTC; CDR3: CASSGGAGQETQYF
D: .; J: TRBJ1-3; size: .; V: TRBV7-9; DNA: TGTGCCAGCAGCTTACTGGCAGGGAAGGCTGGAAACACCATATATTTT; CDR3: CASSLLAGKAGNTIYF
D: .; J: TRBJ1-2; size: .; V: TRBV3-1/TRBV3-2; DNA: TGTGCCAGCAGCCAAGGAGGGTATGATAGGTATGGCTACACCTTC; CDR3: CASSQGGYDRYGYTF
D: .; J: TRBJ1-5; size: .; V: TRBV28; DNA: TGTGCCAGCACCGTTGGACTGAATCAGCCCCAGCATTTT; CDR3: CASTVGLNQPQHF
D: .; J: TRBJ1-2; size: .; V: TRBV6-5; DNA: TGTGCCAGCAGAGGAGGGGTCTATGGCTACACCTTC; CDR3: CASRGGVYGYTF
D: .; J: TRBJ1-1; size: few; V: TRBV3-1/TRBV3-2; DNA: TGTGCCAGTTGTATGGGGAGGGACACTGAAGCTTTCTTT; CDR3: CASCMGRDTEAFF
D: .; J: TRBJ2-5; size: .; V: TRBV7-2; DNA: TGTGCCAGCAGCTTTCGAGAAGAGACCCAGTACTTC; CDR3: CASSFREETQYF
D: TRBD2; J: TRBJ2-1; size: .; V: TRBV6-6; DNA: TGTGCCAGCAGACGACTTCCGGGACTAGCGGGGGGGCGGGAGAATGAGCAGTTCTTC; CDR3: CASRRLPGLAGGRENEQFF
D: .; J: TRBJ2-7; size: .; V: TRBV9; DNA: TGTGCCAGCAGCGTAGATCAGGGTGCCTACGAGCAGTACTTC; CDR3: CASSVDQGAYEQYF
D: .; J: TRBJ1-1; size: .; V: TRBV6-5; DNA: TGTGCCAGCAGTTACTCGTTAGGGGAGGGGACTGAAGCTTTCTTT; CDR3: CASSYSLGEGTEAFF
D: .; J: TRBJ2-1; size: .; V: TRBV19; DNA: TGTGCCAGTAGGAGGACAGAGAGCTCCTACAATGAGCAGTTCTTC; CDR3: CASRRTESSYNEQFF
D: TRBD1; J: TRBJ1-3; size: .; V: TRBV6-5; DNA: TGTGCCAGCAGTCACACAGGGGGCCGGGACACCATATATTTT; CDR3: CASSHTGGRDTIYF
D: .; J: TRBJ1-5; size: .; V: TRBV19; DNA: TGTGCCAGTAGAGACTATAGCAATCAGCCCCAGCATTTT; CDR3: CASRDYSNQPQHF
D: .; J: TRBJ2-1; size: .; V: TRBV13; DNA: TGTGCCAGCATCGGCGGCACTTACAATGAGCAGTTCTTC; CDR3: CASIGGTYNEQFF
D: .; J: TRBJ1-4; size: .; V: TRBV15; DNA: TGTGCCACCAGCAGAGATTGGCTCGCAACTAATGAAAAACTGTTTTTT; CDR3: CATSRDWLATNEKLFF
D: TRBD1; J: TRBJ2-7; size: .; V: TRBV29-1; DNA: TGCAGCGTTGAATTCCTCAGTGGGACAGGGGGCGTTTACGAGCAGTACTTC; CDR3: CSVEFLSGTGGVYEQYF
D: TRBD2; J: TRBJ2-1; size: .; V: TRBV2; DNA: TGTGCCAGCAGTACCGGGACTAGCCAGTTCTTC; CDR3: CASSTGTSQFF
D: .; J: TRBJ1-1; size: .; V: TRBV6-6; DNA: TGTGCCAGCAGTTACTCGAGACAGATAAACACTGAAGCTTTCTTT; CDR3: CASSYSRQINTEAFF
D: TRBD1; J: TRBJ2-5; size: few; V: TRBV5-1; DNA: TGCGCCAGCAGCTTGGGACAGGGGGAGACCCAGTACTTC; CDR3: CASSLGQGETQYF
D: TRBD2; J: TRBJ2-5; size: .; V: TRBV10-3; DNA: TGTGCCATCAGTGATGGCGGGGGGTGGCAAGAGACCCAGTACTTC; CDR3: CAISDGGGWQETQYF
D: .; J: TRBJ1-6; size: .; V: TRBV18; DNA: TGTGCCAGCTCTCCCATTTCATCCCAGGGCAATTCACCCCTCCACTTT; CDR3: CASSPISSQGNSPLHF
D: .; J: TRBJ2-1; size: once; V: TRBV25-1; DNA: TGTGCCAGCAGGAATCAGGGGCCGTGGGATGAGCAGTTCTTC; CDR3: CASRNQGPWDEQFF
D: .; J: TRBJ1-4; size: once; V: TRBV5-1; DNA: TGCGCCAGCAGCTTCCTTGATGCGGATGAAAAACTGTTTTTT; CDR3: CASSFLDADEKLFF
D: TRBD1; J: TRBJ2-7; size: .; V: TRBV7-9; DNA: TGTGCCAGCACCACTAAAACAGGGGACGAGCAGTACTTC; CDR3: CASTTKTGDEQYF
D: TRBD2; J: TRBJ2-1; size: .; V: TRBV24-1; DNA: TGTGCCACCAGTGATTTCGGAGCTAGCGGGAGTGAGCAGTTCTTC; CDR3: CATSDFGASGSEQFF
D: TRBD1; J: TRBJ2-7; size: .; V: TRBV5-1; DNA: TGCGCCAGCAGCTTGGAAGGCTCAGGGGGAAGGTCCTACGAGCAGTACTTC; CDR3: CASSLEGSGGRSYEQYF
D: .; J: TRBJ2-3; size: .; V: TRBV6-1; DNA: TGTGCCAGCAGTGGTCCCCCTTTTCGCGGGCGGCGGGTAGGCACAGATACGCAGTATTTT; CDR3: CASSGPPFRGRRVGTDTQYF
D: .; J: TRBJ1-6; size: .; V: TRBV7-9; DNA: TGTGCCAGCAGCCCCGTCAGGGGTTATAATTCACCCCTCCACTTT; CDR3: CASSPVRGYNSPLHF
D: TRBD1; J: TRBJ2-1; size: .; V: TRBV6-5; DNA: TGTGCCAGCAGTTCCGGGACAGGTGTTTTCAATGAGCAGTTCTTC; CDR3: CASSSGTGVFNEQFF
D: .; J: TRBJ2-2; size: few; V: TRBV6-6; DNA: TGTGCCAGCAGTTACACTAGGAACACCGGGGAGCTGTTTTTT; CDR3: CASSYTRNTGELFF
D: .; J: TRBJ2-5; size: .; V: TRBV27; DNA: TGTGCCAGCAGTTTATCTGGTTATTCAGGACAAACCCAAGAGACCCAGTACTTC; CDR3: CASSLSGYSGQTQETQYF
D: TRBD1; J: TRBJ2-1; size: .; V: TRBV9; DNA: TGTGCCAGCAGCTCATCCTCGACAGGGGGCACCTACAATGAGCAGTTCTTC; CDR3: CASSSSSTGGTYNEQFF
D: TRBD1; J: TRBJ2-7; size: .; V: TRBV4-1; DNA: TGCGCCAGCAGCCCCCTCCCGACAGGGGGCAGGTACGAGCAGTACTTC; CDR3: CASSPLPTGGRYEQYF
D: .; J: TRBJ2-4; size: .; V: TRBV7-2; DNA: TGTGCCAGCAGCTCACGCGCGGGGTTAGCCAAAAACATTCAGTACTTC; CDR3: CASSSRAGLAKNIQYF
D: TRBD2; J: TRBJ2-1; size: once; V: TRBV19; DNA: TGTGCCAGTAGTGCGGGAGGGACGTACAATGAGCAGTTCTTC; CDR3: CASSAGGTYNEQFF
D: .; J: TRBJ2-5; size: .; V: TRBV7-5; DNA: TGTGCCAGAAAGGACAGTCCCCCTGCCAGGGAGTACTTC; CDR3: CARKDSPPAREYF
D: .; J: TRBJ1-4; size: .; V: TRBV3-1/TRBV3-2; DNA: TGTGCCAGCAGCCGGGAGGACTTTAATGAAAAACTGTTTTTT; CDR3: CASSREDFNEKLFF
D: .; J: TRBJ2-2; size: .; V: TRBV7-9; DNA: TGTGCCAGCAGCTTAGACTACTACACCGGGGAGCTGTTTTTT; CDR3: CASSLDYYTGELFF
D: .; J: TRBJ1-4; size: .; V: TRBV2; DNA: TGTGCCAGCAGTGAATTTTACACAGGGTATAATGAAAAACTGTTTTTT; CDR3: CASSEFYTGYNEKLFF
D: .; J: TRBJ1-2; size: .; V: TRBV30; DNA: TGTGCCTGGGATGATACCCGTCGCGCGGGCCTCGGTGGCTACACCTTC; CDR3: CAWDDTRRAGLGGYTF
D: .; J: TRBJ1-4; size: .; V: TRBV28; DNA: TGTGCCAGCAGTTCCCGGGGACTGGCAACTAATGAAAAACTGTTTTTT; CDR3: CASSSRGLATNEKLFF
D: .; J: TRBJ2-3; size: .; V: TRBV6-5; DNA: TGTGCCAGCAGGGCGGGCCCGGATACGCAGTATTTT; CDR3: CASRAGPDTQYF
D: .; J: TRBJ1-3; size: .; V: TRBV7-2; DNA: TGTGCCAGCAGCCCCAGGGTTAGCGGAGACACCATATATTTT; CDR3: CASSPRVSGDTIYF
D: TRBD1; J: TRBJ1-2; size: .; V: TRBV6-5; DNA: TGTGCCAGCAGTTCCCACTGGACAGGGAGAAACTATGGCTACACCTTC; CDR3: CASSSHWTGRNYGYTF
D: TRBD2; J: TRBJ2-7; size: once; V: TRBV2; DNA: TGTGCCAGCAGTGAATTGCGGGGGACAAGACTAGCGGGAGGGCTTGTTTACGAGCAGTACTTC; CDR3: CASSELRGTRLAGGLVYEQYF
D: TRBD2; J: TRBJ2-1; size: .; V: TRBV5-1; DNA: TGCGCCAGCAGCTCTATGATGACTAGCGGGAATGAGAATGAGCAGTTCTTC; CDR3: CASSSMMTSGNENEQFF